Shown below are 5 T cell receptor beta chains from a single sample sequenced in a study of blood T cell repertoires in COVID-19. Here immunoSEQ multiplex PCR was the method, and the copy in TCRdb shows in-frame clones only, minus some. The top ten clones hold about 10% of a sample with some 200,000 clones, around 82% of them seen once. The sample comprised PBMCs or T cells enriched from blood (not recorded which). These receptors came from a man aged 35-49 years who had recovered from COVID-19.

The chain employs TRBV25-1 and TRBJ1-5; D may be TRBD1 (6 bases). Germline V CDR1 and CDR2: MGHDK, SYGVNS. CDR3 length: 13 residues. Trimming cost V 6 bases and J 7 bases, with 13 bases left between them. Here the CDR3 DNA reads TGTGCCAGCAGCTACAGGGACCAGCAGCCCCAGCATTTT. This translates into CASSYRDQQPQHF.

V is TRBV27 and J is TRBJ2-5, with a weak D call TRBD2 (7 bases). Looked up from germline, CDR1 is MNHEY and CDR2 is SMNVEV (reference sequence). The V end was cut by 3 bases, the J end by 5 bases, with 19 bases between. This CDR3 region has 16 residues. DNA for the CDR3: TGTGCCAGCAGTTTTGGGCCTGGTGGGGGGGCTGAGACCCAGTACTTC. Translation gives CASSFGPGGGAETQYF.

The table lists this clone with a few counts. This chain uses TRBV7-2 with TRBJ2-1; the match to TRBD2 covers 8 bases. The germline CDR1 and CDR2 sequences are SGHTA and FQGNSA. The CDR3 has 14 amino acids. The V and J ends lost 5 bases and 7 bases, in that order; junction bases with no gene match: 7. The CDR3 here is CASSPAGVLNEQFF. CDR3 DNA sequence: TGTGCCAGCAGCCCAGCGGGAGTTTTGAATGAGCAGTTCTTC.

This chain joins TRBV9 and TRBJ2-7, with 10 bases matching TRBD2. This CDR3 has 16 residues. The J segment lost 6 bases and the V segment lost 1 base, leaving 10 bases of the junction unmatched. Germline CDR1 SGDLS, CDR2 YYNGEE. The CDR3, as DNA: TGTGCCAGCAGCGTAAACTCGGGACTAGCGTCTGGCGAGCAGTACTTC. It is translated as CASSVNSGLASGEQYF.

The genes are TRBV5-5 and TRBJ2-7, with TRBD1 matching over 8 bases. J lost 12 bases, V lost 4 bases, and 9 bases had no gene match. The germline V gene encodes CDR1 SGHKS and CDR2 YYEKEE (reference sequence). The CDR3 is 12 amino acids. The CDR3 spells CASSTAGQGWYV. DNA for the CDR3: TGTGCCAGCAGCACCGCCGGACAGGGTTGGTACGTC.